The sequence of this TCR beta chain was determined in a study of T cell clones after liver transplantation. The overall study: Pre-transplant mixed lymphocyte reactions yielded third-party-reactive TCRbeta sequences as comparators for graft-donor-reactive sequences.

Study results and limitations: Post-transplant time points were not standardized, so conclusions are preliminary.

Comment on this clone: Its antigen is not identified.

Between the trimmed V and J ends, which lost 4 bases and 1 base, there was a span of 11 bases. Germline values: CDR1 SGHDT, CDR2 YYEEEE. This CDR3 spans 14 amino acids. Measured with immunoSEQ multiplex PCR; TCRdb has only the in-frame clones, and not every one. Among roughly 56,000 clones listed, over 65% were seen once. The sample consisted of CD4+ T cells from blood, taken more than 52 months after liver transplant. The receptor was isolated from a human patient who received a liver transplant. Some T cells here may be from the graft donor. The chain links TRBV5-6 to TRBJ1-1, with a possible D match to TRBD1 (5 bases). The CDR3 DNA sequence: TGTGCCAGCAGCCTCGATCAGGGGAACACTGAAGCTTTCTTT. The encoded protein is CASSLDQGNTEAFF.